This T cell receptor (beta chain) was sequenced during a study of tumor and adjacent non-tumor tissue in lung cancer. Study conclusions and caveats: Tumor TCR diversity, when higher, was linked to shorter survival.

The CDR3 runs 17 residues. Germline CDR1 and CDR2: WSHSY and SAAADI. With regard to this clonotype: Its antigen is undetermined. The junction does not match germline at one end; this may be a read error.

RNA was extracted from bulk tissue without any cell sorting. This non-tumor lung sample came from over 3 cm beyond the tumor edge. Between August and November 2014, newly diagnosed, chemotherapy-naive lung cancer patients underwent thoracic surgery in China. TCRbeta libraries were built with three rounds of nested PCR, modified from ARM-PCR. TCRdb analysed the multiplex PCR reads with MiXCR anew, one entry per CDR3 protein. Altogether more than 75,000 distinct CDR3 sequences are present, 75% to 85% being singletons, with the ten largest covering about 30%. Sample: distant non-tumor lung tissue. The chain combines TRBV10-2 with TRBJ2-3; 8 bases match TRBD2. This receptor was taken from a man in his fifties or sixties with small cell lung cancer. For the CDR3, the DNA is TGCGCCAGCAGTGAGTCCCGAGCGGGAGAGAGCACAGCTACGCAGTATTTT. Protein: CASSESRAGESTATQYF.